One sample yielded the 27 T cell receptor beta chains listed below, sequenced in a study of cytomegalovirus exposure and HLA in healthy donors. PCR amplification relied on 60 Vbeta primers (plus 13 Jbeta primers). Only in-frame clones appear in the TCRdb table, and some are missing; sequencing was by immunoSEQ multiplex PCR. Among about 180,000 clones listed, roughly 80% were seen once. Sample: PBMCs. These receptors all come from a male donor in good health and CMV-seronegative.

The V and J genes are TRBV6-5 and TRBJ2-7, with a weak D call TRBD2 (5 bases). The CDR3 totals 15 residues. V was cut by 4 bases and J by 3 bases, with 16 bases left in between. The V gene's germline CDR1 is MNHEY and CDR2 SVGAGI. Here the CDR3 DNA reads TGTGCCAGCAGTTCCCGGGAAGGACCTATCTACGAGCAGTACTTC. It is translated as CASSSREGPIYEQYF.

V gene TRBV5-1 combines with J gene TRBJ2-3; the match to TRBD2 covers 12 bases. Germline CDR1 and CDR2: SGHRS and YFSETQ. The CDR3 consists of 16 residues. Trimming removed 0 bases from V and 6 bases from J; junction bases left unmatched: 5. CDR3 residues: CASSLDPSGRGDTQYF. As DNA, the CDR3 is TGCGCCAGCAGCTTGGATCCTAGCGGGAGGGGCGATACGCAGTATTTT.

The chain combines TRBV7-9 with TRBJ2-1; 13 nucleotides match TRBD2. V lost 4 bases, J lost 1 base, and 4 bases stayed unmatched. Germline V gives CDR1 SEHNR, CDR2 FQNEAQ (reference sequence). This CDR3 contains 17 residues. The CDR3 here is CASSSGLAGVSYNEQFF. CDR3 sequence (DNA): TGTGCCAGCAGCTCCGGACTAGCGGGGGTGTCCTACAATGAGCAGTTCTTC.

The chain links TRBV6-1 to TRBJ1-6, with a tentative D call TRBD1 (6 bases). The CDR3 extends over 19 amino acids. Germline CDR1 MNHNS, CDR2 SASEGT. V lost 4 bases to trimming and J lost 7 bases, with 26 bases between them. The CDR3 sequence is CASSAQQGTNALGNSPLHF. CDR3 bases: TGTGCCAGCAGTGCCCAACAGGGAACTAACGCTTTGGGGAATTCACCCCTCCACTTT.

V is TRBV4-1 and J is TRBJ2-2; possible D gene TRBD2, 5 bases. The CDR3 consists of 16 residues. Germline loops: CDR1 MGHRA, CDR2 YSYEKL. Deletions cut 4 bases from V and 1 base from J, with 13 bases between. CDR3 in amino acids: CASSPRFSENTGELFF. CDR3 DNA: TGCGCCAGCAGCCCCCGATTTAGCGAGAACACCGGGGAGCTGTTTTTT.

The rearrangement uses TRBV6-6 and TRBJ2-4; tentatively, D is TRBD2 (5 bases). The germline V gene has CDR1 MNHNY and CDR2 SVGAGI (reference sequence). The germline V and J ends were trimmed by 6 bases and 3 bases, with 12 bases remaining between them. This CDR3 contains 14 residues. DNA of the CDR3: TGTGCCAGCAGCCCCGGAGGTAGCAAAAACATTCAGTACTTC. This gives the protein CASSPGGSKNIQYF.

The chain links TRBV19 to TRBJ2-7; D possibly corresponds to TRBD2 (7 bases). V was cut by 8 bases and J by 1 base, with 15 bases left in between. The CDR3 has 14 amino acids. Germline assignment: CDR1 LNHDA and CDR2 SQIVND (reference sequence). The CDR3 sequence: CASRPGGASYEQYF. As DNA, the CDR3 is TGTGCCAGTCGGCCGGGGGGCGCTTCCTACGAGCAGTACTTC.

This clone was detected once. The V and J genes are TRBV27 and TRBJ2-1; D perhaps matches TRBD2 (6 bases). This CDR3 has 14 residues. The V gene lost 5 bases and the J gene lost 1 base, with 9 bases spanning the gap. Looked up from germline, CDR1 is MNHEY and CDR2 is SMNVEV (reference sequence). This CDR3 reads CASSVSGSYNEQFF. CDR3 bases: TGTGCCAGCAGTGTTAGCGGTTCCTACAATGAGCAGTTCTTC.

The chain combines TRBV7-9 with TRBJ2-2; a weak D match, TRBD1 (7 bases). Deletions cut 2 bases from V and 3 bases from J, with 16 bases between. The germline gives CDR1 SEHNR, CDR2 FQNEAQ (reference sequence). The CDR3 contains 17 residues. The CDR3 is CASSLSGQGGHTGELFF. The CDR3, as DNA: TGTGCCAGCAGCTTAAGCGGTCAGGGGGGACACACCGGGGAGCTGTTTTTT.

The J gene is TRBJ1-1, the V gene TRBV5-6, with D tentatively TRBD1 (5 bases). Trimming removed 2 bases at V and 2 bases at J, with 10 bases between. Germline V gene sequence: CDR1 SGHDT, CDR2 YYEEEE. This CDR3 is built from 14 residues. The CDR3 DNA reads as TGTGCCAGCAGCTTTCAGGGCTACAACACTGAAGCTTTCTTT. Translating it yields CASSFQGYNTEAFF.

The V and J genes are TRBV7-9 and TRBJ2-2; weak D call: TRBD2 (6 bases). The CDR3 runs 16 residues. The germline V and J ends were trimmed by 4 bases and 2 bases, with 14 bases remaining between them. CDR1 and CDR2 (germline): SEHNR, FQNEAQ (reference sequence). The CDR3 coding sequence is TGTGCCAGCAGCTCCGACGGGAGAAGAAACACCGGGGAGCTGTTTTTT. Translating gives CASSSDGRRNTGELFF.

The chain carries TRBV7-7 and TRBJ1-4; possibly TRBD1 for D (6 bases). V lost 5 bases and J 5 bases, leaving 15 bases between the germline ends. From germline, CDR1 is SSHAT and CDR2 FNYEAQ (reference sequence). The CDR3 length is 15 residues. The CDR3 here is CASSQGRGANEKLFF. The CDR3 DNA follows: TGTGCCAGCAGCCAAGGCAGGGGCGCCAATGAAAAACTGTTTTTT. The entire variable domain, with the rest obtained from reference TRBV7-7 and TRBJ1-4, is as follows: GAGVSQSPRYKVTKRGQDVTLRCDPISSHATLYWYQQALGQGPEFLTYFNYEAQPDKSGLPSDRFSAERPEGSISTLTIQRTEQRDSAMYRCASSQGRGANEKLFFGSGTQLSVL.

The chain uses TRBV13 and TRBJ2-7, with D perhaps matching TRBD1 (6 bases). Germline V gives CDR1 PRHDT, CDR2 FYEKMQ (reference sequence). CDR3 length: 16 residues. The V and J ends lost 3 bases and 3 bases respectively, with 18 bases between them. CDR3 loop: CASSFGQTRYNYEQYF. The DNA for the CDR3 is TGTGCCAGCAGCTTTGGACAGACCAGATATAACTACGAGCAGTACTTC.

J is TRBJ1-6 and V is TRBV18; D gene unclear. V gave up 2 bases and J gave up 14 bases, with 25 bases separating them. The CDR3 covers 17 residues. In germline, CDR1 is KGHSH, CDR2 LQKENI. DNA of the CDR3: TGTGCCAGCTCACCAGGGAGGTTAGAAACAGCCGAGGGATCCCTCCACTTT. Protein: CASSPGRLETAEGSLHF.

This clone was seen a few times. This sequence joins TRBV4-1 and TRBJ1-4; 10 bases are shared with TRBD1. The CDR3 is 15 residues long. Losses at the gene ends were 2 bases for V and 7 bases for J; bases not matched to a gene: 4. Germline V gene lookup returns CDR1 MGHRA and CDR2 YSYEKL. In nucleotides, the CDR3 is TGCGCCAGCAGCCAACAGACAGGGGGCGGTGAAAAACTGTTTTTT. This encodes CASSQQTGGGEKLFF.

In this sample, this clone turned up once. At one of its ends the junction is not consistent with the germline gene, which may arise from a read error. This chain links TRBV7-9 with TRBJ2-7; D gene ambiguous. The CDR3 is 12 amino acids. Germline values: CDR1 SEHNR, CDR2 FQNEAQ (reference sequence). The chain's CDR3 is CSSSSRNYEQYF. CDR3 nucleotides: TGTTCCAGCAGCTCGCGGAACTACGAGCAGTACTTC.

V is TRBV5-1 and J is TRBJ1-3; D call uncertain. The CDR3 length is 13 residues. Germline CDR1 SGHRS, CDR2 YFSETQ. Trimming took 0 bases from V and 1 from J, leaving 2 bases between them. The CDR3 region is CASSLASGNTIYF. The CDR3 DNA follows: TGCGCCAGCAGCTTGGCTTCTGGAAACACCATATATTTT.

V usage is TRBV19 and J usage is TRBJ2-1; 7 bases align to TRBD2. Germline V gene lookup returns CDR1 LNHDA and CDR2 SQIVND (reference sequence). The CDR3 loop spans 15 amino acids. V shed 3 bases and J 7 bases; nucleotides not matched to a gene: 9. The CDR3, as DNA: TGTGCCAGTAGTATTTCCCGGGAGGCTGGGAATGAGCAGTTCTTC. Translated, it gives CASSISREAGNEQFF.

The V gene is TRBV7-3, the J gene TRBJ2-2; 7 nucleotides line up with TRBD1. The CDR3 totals 14 residues. J was trimmed by 4 bases and V by 5 bases; bases with no gene match: 4. Germline V lookup: CDR1 SGHTA, CDR2 FQGTGA. This CDR3 reads CASSPGTVTGELFF. The CDR3 DNA sequence: TGTGCCAGCAGCCCTGGGACAGTCACCGGGGAGCTGTTTTTT.

The chain joins TRBV30 to TRBJ1-2; D unresolved. The ends were cut back, 4 bases at V and 0 bases at J, with 9 bases in the middle. This CDR3 comprises 13 residues. The germline V gene has CDR1 GTSNPN and CDR2 SVGIG (reference sequence). The CDR3 DNA reads as TGTGCCTGGAATCGGTTAGCTAACTATGGCTACACCTTC. The encoded protein is CAWNRLANYGYTF.

CDR3 DNA: TGTGCCTGGACTCCCTTAGACAGGGCTAATTCACCCCTCCACTTT. Its translation: CAWTPLDRANSPLHF. This chain connects TRBV30 to TRBJ1-6, with 7 bases aligning to TRBD1. CDR1 is GTSNPN, CDR2 SVGIG, per germline (reference sequence). CDR3 length: 15 amino acids. The V gene end was trimmed by 4 bases and the J gene end by 6 bases; junction bases not matched to a gene: 9.

This CDR3 is CASSSTEREQYF. In nucleotides, the CDR3 is TGTGCCAGCAGTTCGACAGAGCGCGAGCAGTACTTC. The chain joins TRBV28 to TRBJ2-7; possible D gene TRBD1, 5 bases. V gave up 4 bases and J gave up 6 bases, with 10 bases separating them. CDR1 is MDHEN, CDR2 SYDVKM, per germline. CDR3 length equals 12 residues.

This chain connects TRBV5-8 to TRBJ1-3, with D uncertain. V gave up 1 base and J gave up 0 bases, with 14 bases separating them. In germline, CDR1 is SGHTS, CDR2 YDEGEE. The CDR3 contains 17 residues. CDR3 amino acids: CASSLRGPSRSGNTIYF. CDR3 nucleotide sequence: TGTGCCAGCAGCTTGCGAGGGCCGAGTCGCTCTGGAAACACCATATATTTT.

This chain uses TRBV29-1 with TRBJ1-1, with no clear D. CDR1 and CDR2 (germline): SQVTM, ANQGSEA. Between the trimmed V and J ends, which lost 2 bases and 1 base, there was a span of 8 bases. CDR3 size: 13 residues. CDR3 coding DNA: TGCAGCGTTGAAATACAGTCGAACACTGAAGCTTTCTTT. Amino acid sequence: CSVEIQSNTEAFF.

The chain combines TRBV30 with TRBJ1-2; 10 bases map to TRBD1. Germline lookup yields CDR1 GTSNPN and CDR2 SVGIG (reference sequence). This CDR3 has 15 amino acids. The junction had 10 bases not matched to a gene; V was cut back by 1 base and J by 8 bases. The CDR3 DNA reads TGTGCCTGGAGTGCAACCGGGACAGGGGCGGAGGGCTACACCTTC. It encodes CAWSATGTGAEGYTF. Combining the CDR3 with reference TRBV30 and TRBJ1-2 gives the whole variable domain SQTIHQWPATLVQPVGSPLSLECTVEGTSNPNLYWYRQAAGRGLQLLFYSVGIGQISSEVPQNLSASRPQDRQFILSSKKLLLSDSGFYLCAWSATGTGAEGYTFGSGTRLTVV.

The rearrangement joins TRBV4-3 to TRBJ2-1; D not certain. Trimming shortened V by 0 bases and J by 8 bases, and 11 bases separated the two germline ends. Germline-derived CDR1 and CDR2 are LGHNA and YSLEER. The CDR3 is 14 amino acids. The CDR3 loop is CASSQESGRHEQFF. The CDR3 DNA reads TGCGCCAGCAGCCAAGAGTCTGGCCGCCATGAGCAGTTCTTC.

V gene TRBV7-3 combines with J gene TRBJ1-3; D is ambiguous. This CDR3 is built from 11 residues. Germline CDR1 and CDR2: SGHTA and FQGTGA. The V end lost 5 bases, the J end lost 16 bases, and 15 bases lay between the germline ends. The CDR3 sequence is CASSPQRWTYF. In nucleotides, the CDR3 is TGTGCCAGCAGCCCTCAGCGGTGGACGTATTTT. Full variable domain (missing parts from reference TRBV7-3 and TRBJ1-3): GAGVSQTPSNKVTEKGKYVELRCDPISGHTALYWYRQSLGQGPEFLIYFQGTGAADDSGLPNDRFFAVRPEGSVSTLKIQRTERGDSAVYLCASSPQRWTYFGEGSWLTVV.